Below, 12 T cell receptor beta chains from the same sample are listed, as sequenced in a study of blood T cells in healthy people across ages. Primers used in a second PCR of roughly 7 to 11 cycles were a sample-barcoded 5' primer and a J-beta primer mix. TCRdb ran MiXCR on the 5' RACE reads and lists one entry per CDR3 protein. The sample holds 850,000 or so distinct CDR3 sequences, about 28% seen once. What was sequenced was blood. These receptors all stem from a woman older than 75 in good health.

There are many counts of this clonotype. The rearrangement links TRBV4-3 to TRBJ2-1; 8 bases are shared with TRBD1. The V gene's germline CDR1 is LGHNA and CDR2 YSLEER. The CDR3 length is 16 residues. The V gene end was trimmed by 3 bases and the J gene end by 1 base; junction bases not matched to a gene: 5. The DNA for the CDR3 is TGCGCCAGCAGCCACGAAGGGACAGGTTCCTACAATGAGCAGTTCTTC. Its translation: CASSHEGTGSYNEQFF.

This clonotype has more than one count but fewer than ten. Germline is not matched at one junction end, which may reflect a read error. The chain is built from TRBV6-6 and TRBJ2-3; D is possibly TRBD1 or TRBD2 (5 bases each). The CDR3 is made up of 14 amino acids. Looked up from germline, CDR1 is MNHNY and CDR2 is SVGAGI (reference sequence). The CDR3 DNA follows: TGTGCCTGCAGAGCAGAGGGGACCACAGATACGCAGTATTTT. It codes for CACRAEGTTDTQYF.

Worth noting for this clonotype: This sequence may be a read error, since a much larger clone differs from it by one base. The CDR3 protein is CATSRGGLASPLHF. CDR3 DNA sequence: TGTGCCACCAGCAGAGGGGGTTTGGCTTCACCCCTCCACTTT. The chain employs TRBV15 and TRBJ1-6; D not certain. This CDR3 region has 14 residues. Germline V gene sequence: CDR1 LNHNV, CDR2 YYDKDF (reference sequence). The V end was cut by 1 base, the J end by 9 bases, with 10 bases between. The whole variable domain, remainder taken from reference TRBV15 and TRBJ1-6, is DAMVIQNPRYQVTQFGKPVTLSCSQTLNHNVMYWYQQKSSQAPKLLFHYYDKDFNNEADTPDNFQSRRPNTSFCFLDIRSPGLGDTAMYLCATSRGGLASPLHFGNGTRLTVT.

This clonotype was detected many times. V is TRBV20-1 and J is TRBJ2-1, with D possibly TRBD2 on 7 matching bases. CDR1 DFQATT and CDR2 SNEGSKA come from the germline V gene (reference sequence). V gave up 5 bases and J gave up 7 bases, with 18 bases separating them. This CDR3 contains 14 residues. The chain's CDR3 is CSAYGGLARNEQFF. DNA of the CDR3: TGCAGTGCTTACGGGGGGCTTGCTCGGAATGAGCAGTTCTTC.

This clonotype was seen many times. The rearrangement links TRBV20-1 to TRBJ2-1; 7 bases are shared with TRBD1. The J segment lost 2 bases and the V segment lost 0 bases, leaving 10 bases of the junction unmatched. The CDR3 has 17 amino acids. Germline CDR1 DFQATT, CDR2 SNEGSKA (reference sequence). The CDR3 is CSARDGTRTGAYNEQFF. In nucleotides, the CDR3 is TGCAGTGCTAGAGATGGAACCAGGACAGGCGCCTACAATGAGCAGTTCTTC.

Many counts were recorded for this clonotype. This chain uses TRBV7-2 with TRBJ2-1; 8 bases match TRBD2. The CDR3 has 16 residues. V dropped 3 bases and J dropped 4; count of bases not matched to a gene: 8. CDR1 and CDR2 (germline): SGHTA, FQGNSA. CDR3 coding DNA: TGTGCCAGCAGCTTGGGGGCGGGGGGATTGTACAATGAGCAGTTCTTC. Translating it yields CASSLGAGGLYNEQFF.

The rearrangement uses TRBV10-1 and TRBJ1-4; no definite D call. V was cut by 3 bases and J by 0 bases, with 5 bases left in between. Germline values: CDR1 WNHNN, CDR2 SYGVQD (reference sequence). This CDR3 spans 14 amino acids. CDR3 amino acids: CASSEGTTNEKLFF. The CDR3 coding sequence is TGCGCCAGCAGTGAAGGGACAACTAATGAAAAACTGTTTTTT.

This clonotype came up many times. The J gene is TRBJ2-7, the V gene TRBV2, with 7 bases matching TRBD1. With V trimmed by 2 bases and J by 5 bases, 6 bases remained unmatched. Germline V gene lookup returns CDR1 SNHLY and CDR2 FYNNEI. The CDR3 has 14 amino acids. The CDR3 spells CASSERTGYDEQYF. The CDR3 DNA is TGTGCCAGCAGTGAACGGACAGGCTATGACGAGCAGTACTTC. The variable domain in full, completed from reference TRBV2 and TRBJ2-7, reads EPEVTQTPSHQVTQMGQEVILRCVPISNHLYFYWYRQILGQKVEFLVSFYNNEISEKSEIFDDQFSVERPDGSNFTLKIRSTKLEDSAMYFCASSERTGYDEQYFGPGTRLTVT.

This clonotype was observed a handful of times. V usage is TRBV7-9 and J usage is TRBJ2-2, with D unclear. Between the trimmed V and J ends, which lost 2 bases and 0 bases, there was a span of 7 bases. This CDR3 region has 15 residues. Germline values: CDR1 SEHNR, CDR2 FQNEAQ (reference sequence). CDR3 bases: TGTGCCAGCAGCTTATGGGTGGCGAACACCGGGGAGCTGTTTTTT. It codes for CASSLWVANTGELFF.

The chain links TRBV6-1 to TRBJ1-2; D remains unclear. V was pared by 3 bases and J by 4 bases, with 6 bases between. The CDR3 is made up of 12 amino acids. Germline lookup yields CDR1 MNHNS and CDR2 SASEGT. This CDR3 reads CASSEITYGYTF. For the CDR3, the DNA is TGTGCCAGCAGTGAGATCACCTATGGCTACACCTTC.

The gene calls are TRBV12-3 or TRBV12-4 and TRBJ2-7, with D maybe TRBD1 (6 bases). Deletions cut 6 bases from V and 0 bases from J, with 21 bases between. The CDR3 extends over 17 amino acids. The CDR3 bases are TGTGCCAGCAGAACTAATCCGGGACAAGGAGACTCCTACGAGCAGTACTTC. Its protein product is CASRTNPGQGDSYEQYF.

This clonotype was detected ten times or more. The CDR3 is CASGTSGGEPYNEQFF. DNA for the CDR3: TGCGCCAGCGGGACTAGCGGGGGGGAACCCTACAATGAGCAGTTCTTC. The chain carries TRBV5-1 and TRBJ2-1, with TRBD2 identical over 16 bases. The CDR3 is 16 residues long. The ends lost 7 bases at V and 2 bases at J; junction bases unmatched: 3. Germline lookup yields CDR1 SGHRS and CDR2 YFSETQ.